This T cell receptor (beta chain) was identified during a study of cytomegalovirus exposure and HLA in healthy donors. The primer mix had 60 Vbeta and 13 Jbeta primers. Measured with immunoSEQ multiplex PCR; TCRdb has only the in-frame clones, and not every one. The profile covers 85,000 to 100,000 clones, with around 86% appearing a single time and around 3.6% taken by the ten largest. Comments on this clone: Antigen unknown.

General study points: The Asian-associated ancestry cluster reportedly had fewer N-insertions than the 666-donor mean in a later analysis. Some V segments (TRBV6-2 and TRBV6-3 among them) were excluded as indistinguishable. It was shown in a later analysis that HLA-associated TCR beta chains were more clonally expanded than other, equally common chains.

This CDR3 has 14 residues. Germline CDR1 and CDR2: MNHNS and SASEGT. Material for sequencing was PBMCs. The chain is built from TRBV6-1 and TRBJ2-5; the D gene is possibly TRBD1 (6 bases). The DNA end is more similar to TRBJ2-7, so the J call may be wrong. This TCR derives from a female donor in good health and CMV-seropositive. CDR3 in DNA: TGTGCCACCGATTTAGGGGGAACGGGTTACGAGCAGTACTTC. Translation: CATDLGGTGYEQYF.